These T cell receptor beta chains were read from a single sample in a study of OX40 agonist ivuxolimab in advanced cancers. The assay was immunoSEQ multiplex PCR, and TCRdb's table has in-frame clones only and misses some. Of about 70,000 clones listed, 70% to 90% are singletons. The sequences come from CD4+ or CD8+ T cells sorted from blood, collected in a trial of the OX40 agonist ivuxolimab. These receptors were obtained from an adult with an advanced solid tumor such as melanoma, head and neck, liver or kidney cancer. The CDR3 runs from the conserved cysteine through the conserved F or W. The D gene is left open where the match is weak. A row's size may be missing; if present it is once, few, many or a size class.

v_call	d_call	j_call	clone_size	cdr3_aa	cdr3_nt
TRBV28	-	TRBJ2-4	-	CASGYRDKNIQYF	TGTGCCAGCGGTTACCGGGACAAAAACATTCAGTACTTC
TRBV9	-	TRBJ2-1	-	CASSVGAGVEGEQFF	TGTGCCAGCAGCGTAGGTGCAGGGGTCGAGGGTGAGCAGTTCTTC
TRBV28	-	TRBJ1-3	-	CASRGGGSADTIYF	TGTGCCAGCAGAGGGGGAGGGTCCGCGGACACCATATATTTT
TRBV7-2	-	TRBJ2-7	-	CASTYHHSYEQYF	TGTGCCAGCACCTACCACCATTCCTACGAGCAGTACTTC
TRBV6-5	-	TRBJ2-5	-	CASSYRHMGVETQYF	TGTGCCAGCAGTTACCGCCACATGGGTGTCGAGACCCAGTACTTC
TRBV19	-	TRBJ1-4	once	CASTPRAGVNEKLFF	TGTGCCAGTACTCCCCGGGCAGGGGTAAATGAAAAACTGTTTTTT
TRBV7-2	-	TRBJ2-1	-	CASSLRLGGGAYNEQFF	TGTGCCAGCAGCTTAAGGTTAGGCGGGGGCGCCTACAATGAGCAGTTCTTC
TRBV28	-	TRBJ2-7	few	CASSPAVGYEQYF	TGTGCCAGCAGTCCGGCGGTAGGGTACGAGCAGTACTTC
TRBV19	-	TRBJ1-1	once	CASSIRAFRGHRTEAFF	TGTGCCAGTAGTATTAGGGCCTTTCGAGGACATCGCACTGAAGCTTTCTTT
TRBV4-1	-	TRBJ2-1	-	CASSQQRVDSYNEQFF	TGCGCCAGCAGCCAACAGCGGGTTGACTCCTACAATGAGCAGTTCTTC
TRBV2	-	TRBJ2-3	once	CASSEASPGNDADTQYF	TGTGCCAGCAGTGAAGCGTCTCCAGGAAACGACGCAGATACGCAGTATTTT
TRBV10-3	-	TRBJ2-2	-	CAIKGDGELFF	TGTGCCATCAAAGGGGACGGGGAGCTGTTTTTT
TRBV7-9	-	TRBJ2-5	-	CASSPTGETQYF	TGTGCCAGCAGCCCCACCGGTGAGACCCAGTACTTC
TRBV6-1	-	TRBJ2-6	-	CASSDRYSGANVLTF	TGTGCCAGCAGTGACAGGTACTCTGGGGCCAACGTCCTGACTTTC
TRBV5-1	-	TRBJ2-1	-	CASSFRPGSYNEQFF	TGCGCCAGCAGCTTCCGGCCTGGCTCCTACAATGAGCAGTTCTTC
TRBV25-1	-	TRBJ2-5	-	CASSDWGLGQETQYF	TGTGCCAGCAGTGATTGGGGGCTGGGGCAAGAGACCCAGTACTTC
TRBV10-3	-	TRBJ2-3	-	CATGADTQYF	TGTGCCACCGGAGCAGATACGCAGTATTTT
TRBV28	-	TRBJ2-1	-	CASSSHNEQFF	TGTGCCAGCAGCTCTCACAATGAGCAGTTCTTC
TRBV7-2	-	TRBJ1-2	-	CASSLGVQDYGYTF	TGTGCCAGCAGCTTAGGTGTCCAAGACTATGGCTACACCTTC
TRBV7-8	-	TRBJ2-3	-	CASSHYGAGETDTQYF	TGTGCCAGCAGCCATTACGGGGCCGGGGAAACAGATACGCAGTATTTT
TRBV2	-	TRBJ2-1	-	CASIRESSYNEQFF	TGTGCCAGCATCAGGGAGAGCTCCTACAATGAGCAGTTCTTC
TRBV6-1	-	TRBJ2-1	-	CASSEEWADNEQFF	TGTGCCAGCAGTGAAGAGTGGGCGGACAATGAGCAGTTCTTC
TRBV7-3	-	TRBJ1-1	-	CASSLTGGTEAFF	TGTGCCAGCAGCTTAACGGGGGGCACTGAAGCTTTCTTT
TRBV15	-	TRBJ2-5	once	CATSRDKETQYF	TGTGCCACCAGCAGAGATAAGGAGACCCAGTACTTC
TRBV18	TRBD1	TRBJ2-3	-	CASSPRQGADTQYF	TGTGCCAGCTCACCAAGACAGGGTGCAGATACGCAGTATTTT
TRBV10-1	TRBD1	TRBJ1-1	-	CASSEFEAGAQGTWTEAFF	TGCGCCAGCAGTGAGTTCGAAGCAGGGGCACAGGGGACGTGGACTGAAGCTTTCTTT
TRBV10-1	TRBD1	TRBJ2-7	-	CASSEGTGGNEQYF	TGCGCCAGCAGTGAAGGGACAGGGGGCAACGAGCAGTACTTC
TRBV6-1	-	TRBJ1-1	-	CASGQPQMNTEAFF	TGTGCCAGCGGACAGCCTCAGATGAACACTGAAGCTTTCTTT
TRBV7-3	-	TRBJ2-3	-	CASSSGPNTDTQYF	TGTGCCAGCAGCTCAGGCCCGAACACAGATACGCAGTATTTT
TRBV7-2	TRBD2	TRBJ2-7	-	CASSLRAGGLYEQYF	TGTGCCAGCAGCTTAAGGGCGGGGGGGCTTTACGAGCAGTACTTC
TRBV18	-	TRBJ2-5	-	CASSSLIEETQYF	TGTGCCAGCTCTTCGCTCATCGAAGAGACCCAGTACTTC
TRBV19	-	TRBJ2-1	once	CASSIQGRNHNEQFF	TGTGCCAGTAGTATCCAGGGACGAAACCACAATGAGCAGTTCTTC
TRBV20-1	-	TRBJ2-7	-	CSARDAYEQYF	TGCAGTGCTAGAGACGCTTACGAGCAGTACTTC
TRBV5-1	TRBD2	TRBJ2-7	-	CASSGSGGSNAYEQYF	TGCGCCAGCAGCGGTTCGGGCGGGAGTAACGCCTACGAGCAGTACTTC
TRBV28	-	TRBJ2-1	-	CASSLFLDEQFF	TGTGCCAGCAGCCTCTTCCTGGATGAGCAGTTCTTC
TRBV6-4	TRBD2	TRBJ2-6	-	CASRASGTSGGPGANVLTF	TGTGCCAGCAGGGCCTCCGGGACTAGCGGGGGCCCTGGGGCCAACGTCCTGACTTTC
TRBV7-9	TRBD1	TRBJ2-1	-	CASSYRGLEQFF	TGTGCCAGCAGCTACAGGGGGCTTGAGCAGTTCTTC
TRBV19	TRBD1	TRBJ1-1	-	CASSARDRGSMNTEAFF	TGTGCCAGTAGTGCCCGGGACAGGGGATCCATGAACACTGAAGCTTTCTTT
TRBV6-6	-	TRBJ1-2	-	CASSYSTGGGYTF	TGTGCCAGCAGTTACTCGACCGGGGGTGGCTACACCTTC
TRBV28	TRBD1	TRBJ1-4	-	CASSFARQGKEKLFF	TGTGCCAGCAGTTTTGCCCGACAGGGGAAGGAAAAACTGTTTTTT